This T cell receptor beta chain was identified during a study of T cells expressing NK-cell markers. Study-level information: Among the eight sequenced donors, seven tested HCMV-seropositive and one tested seronegative. Study-wide findings and caveats: The CD3+CD56-NKG2C+ fraction was also led by these clonotypes in several donors.

Reprocessing the 5' RACE reads, TCRdb reports a single entry for every CDR3 protein and omits DNA. In all, the sample yields 500,000 to 700,000 distinct CDR3 sequences. This CDR3 spans 16 amino acids. Per the germline V gene, CDR1 is SGHRS and CDR2 is YFSETQ. In the case of this clonotype: Its specificity is unknown.

The specimen sequenced was blood T cells: a sorted CD56 or NKG2C T cell subset, CD4+ or CD8+ T cells, or bulk PBMC T cells (not recorded which). The TCR was taken from a man in his late teens or twenties in good health. The rearrangement uses TRBV5-1 and TRBJ2-5; checking the TCRdb D call of TRBD1 is not possible without DNA. This CDR3 is CASSAGGQGPQETQYF.